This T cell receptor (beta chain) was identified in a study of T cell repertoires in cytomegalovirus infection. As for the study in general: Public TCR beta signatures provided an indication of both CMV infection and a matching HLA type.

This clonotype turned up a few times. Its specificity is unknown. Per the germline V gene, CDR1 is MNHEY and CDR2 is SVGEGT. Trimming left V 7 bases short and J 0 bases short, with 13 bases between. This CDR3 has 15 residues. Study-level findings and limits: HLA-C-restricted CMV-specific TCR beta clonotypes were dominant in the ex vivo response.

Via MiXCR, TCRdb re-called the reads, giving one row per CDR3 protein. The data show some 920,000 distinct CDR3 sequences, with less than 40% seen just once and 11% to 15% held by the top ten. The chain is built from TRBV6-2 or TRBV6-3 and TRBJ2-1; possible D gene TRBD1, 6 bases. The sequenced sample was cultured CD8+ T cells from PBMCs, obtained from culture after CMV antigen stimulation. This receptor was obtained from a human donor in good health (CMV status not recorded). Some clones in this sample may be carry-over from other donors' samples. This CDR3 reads CASISQGSSYNEQFF. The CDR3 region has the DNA TGTGCCAGCATTTCGCAGGGGAGCTCCTACAATGAGCAGTTCTTC.